This T cell receptor (beta chain) is from a study of Ad26.COV2.S vaccination and SARS-CoV-2 variants. Study as a whole: Ad26.COV2.S given intramuscularly, once or twice 56 days apart.

On this clone itself: Its antigen is currently unknown.

Some clones are missing from TCRdb's copy, which holds only in-frame ones; the method was immunoSEQ multiplex PCR. The data show about 350,000 clones, roughly 90% seen once. Germline V CDR1 and CDR2: SGHDT, YYEEEE. CDR3 length: 17 amino acids. V lost 0 bases and J lost 4; bases outside the gene matches: 7. Treatment indicated: around 19 received Ad26.COV2.S at low or high dose, single or two shots; five or six received placebo; per-sample allocation not given. Sampling was performed 63 days after the first vaccine or placebo injection. General study findings and limits: Quantification of TCR breadth and depth may have yielded underestimates of total T cell responses. Substantial post-vaccination breadth of spike-specific CD8+ and CD4+ T cell responses was reported.

The TCR sequence derives from a person aged 18-65 years who received the Ad26.COV2.S COVID-19 vaccine or a placebo. The source material was peripheral blood, sampled in a trial of Ad26.COV2.S vaccine versus placebo. The V and J genes are TRBV5-6 and TRBJ2-1; TRBD2 matches 10 bases. The DNA of the CDR3 is TGTGCCAGCAGCTTGGAATTACTAGCGGGATCGTACAATGAGCAGTTCTTC. Residues: CASSLELLAGSYNEQFF.